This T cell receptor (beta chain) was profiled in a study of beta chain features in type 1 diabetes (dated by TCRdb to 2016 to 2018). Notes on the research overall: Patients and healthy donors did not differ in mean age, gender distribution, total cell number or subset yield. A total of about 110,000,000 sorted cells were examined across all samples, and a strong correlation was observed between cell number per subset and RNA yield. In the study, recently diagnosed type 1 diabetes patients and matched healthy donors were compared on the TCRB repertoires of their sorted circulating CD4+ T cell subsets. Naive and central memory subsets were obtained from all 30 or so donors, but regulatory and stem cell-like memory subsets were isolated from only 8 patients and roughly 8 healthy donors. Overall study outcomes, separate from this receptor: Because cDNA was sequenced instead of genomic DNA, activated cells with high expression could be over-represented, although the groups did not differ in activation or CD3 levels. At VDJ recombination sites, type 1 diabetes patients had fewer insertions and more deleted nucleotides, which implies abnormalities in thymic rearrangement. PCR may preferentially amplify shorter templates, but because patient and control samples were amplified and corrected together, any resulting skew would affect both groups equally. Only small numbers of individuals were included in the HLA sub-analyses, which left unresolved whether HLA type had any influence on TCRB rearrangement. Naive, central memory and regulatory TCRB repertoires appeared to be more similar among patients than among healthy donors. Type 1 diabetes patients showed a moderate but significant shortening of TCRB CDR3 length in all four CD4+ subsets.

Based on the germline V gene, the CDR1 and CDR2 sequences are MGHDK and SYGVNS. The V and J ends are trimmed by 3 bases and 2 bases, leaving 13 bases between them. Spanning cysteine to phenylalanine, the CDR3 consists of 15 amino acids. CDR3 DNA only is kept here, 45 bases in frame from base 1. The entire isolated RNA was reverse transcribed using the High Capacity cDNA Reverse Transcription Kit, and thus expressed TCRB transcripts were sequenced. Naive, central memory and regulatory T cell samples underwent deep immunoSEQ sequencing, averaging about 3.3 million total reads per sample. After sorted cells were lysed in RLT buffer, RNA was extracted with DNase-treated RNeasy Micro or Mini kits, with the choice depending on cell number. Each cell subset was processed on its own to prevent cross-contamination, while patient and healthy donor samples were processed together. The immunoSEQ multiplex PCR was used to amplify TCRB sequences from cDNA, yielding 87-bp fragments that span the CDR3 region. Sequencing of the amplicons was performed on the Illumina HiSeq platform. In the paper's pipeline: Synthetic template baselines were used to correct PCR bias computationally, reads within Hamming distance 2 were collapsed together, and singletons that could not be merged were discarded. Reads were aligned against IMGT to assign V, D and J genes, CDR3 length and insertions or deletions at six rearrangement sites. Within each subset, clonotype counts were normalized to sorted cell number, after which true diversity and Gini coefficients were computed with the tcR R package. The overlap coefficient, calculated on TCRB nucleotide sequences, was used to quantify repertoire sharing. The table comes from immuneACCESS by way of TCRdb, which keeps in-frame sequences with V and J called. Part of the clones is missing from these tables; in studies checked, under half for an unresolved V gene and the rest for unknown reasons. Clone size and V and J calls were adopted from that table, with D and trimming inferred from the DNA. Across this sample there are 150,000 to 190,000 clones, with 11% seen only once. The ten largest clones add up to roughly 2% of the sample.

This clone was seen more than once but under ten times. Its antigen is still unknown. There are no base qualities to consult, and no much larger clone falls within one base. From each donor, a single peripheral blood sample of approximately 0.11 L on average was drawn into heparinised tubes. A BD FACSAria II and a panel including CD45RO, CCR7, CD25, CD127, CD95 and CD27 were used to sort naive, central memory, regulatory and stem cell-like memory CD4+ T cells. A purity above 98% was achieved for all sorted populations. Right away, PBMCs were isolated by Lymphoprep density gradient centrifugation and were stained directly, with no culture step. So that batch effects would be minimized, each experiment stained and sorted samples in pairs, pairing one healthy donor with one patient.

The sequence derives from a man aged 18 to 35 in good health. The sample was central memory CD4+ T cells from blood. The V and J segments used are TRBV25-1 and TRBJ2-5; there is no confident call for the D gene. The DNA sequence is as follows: TGTGCCAGCAGTGATGAAGGAAGGGTTCAAGAGACCCAGTACTTC. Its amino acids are CASSDEGRVQETQYF.